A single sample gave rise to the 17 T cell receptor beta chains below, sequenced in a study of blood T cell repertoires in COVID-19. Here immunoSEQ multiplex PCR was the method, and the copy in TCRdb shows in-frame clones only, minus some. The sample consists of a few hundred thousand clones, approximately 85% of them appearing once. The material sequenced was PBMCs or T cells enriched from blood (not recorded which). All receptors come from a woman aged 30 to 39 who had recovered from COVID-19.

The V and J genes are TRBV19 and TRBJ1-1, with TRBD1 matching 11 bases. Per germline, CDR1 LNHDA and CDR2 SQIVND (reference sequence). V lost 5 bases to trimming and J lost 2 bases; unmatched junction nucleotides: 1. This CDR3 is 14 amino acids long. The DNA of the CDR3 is TGTGCCAGTAGTTGGACAGGGGGCAACACTGAAGCTTTCTTT. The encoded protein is CASSWTGGNTEAFF.

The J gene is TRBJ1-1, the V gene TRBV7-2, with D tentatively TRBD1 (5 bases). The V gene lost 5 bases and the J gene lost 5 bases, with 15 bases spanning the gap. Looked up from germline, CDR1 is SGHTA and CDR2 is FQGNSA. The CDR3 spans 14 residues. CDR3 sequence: CASSPWGGGTEAFF. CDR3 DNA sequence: TGTGCCAGCAGCCCCTGGGGCGGGGGGACTGAAGCTTTCTTT.

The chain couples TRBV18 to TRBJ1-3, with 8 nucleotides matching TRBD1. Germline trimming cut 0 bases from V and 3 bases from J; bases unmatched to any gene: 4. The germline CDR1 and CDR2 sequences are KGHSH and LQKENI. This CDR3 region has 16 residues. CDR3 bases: TGTGCCAGCTCACCACCGACAGGGGCCCATGGAAACACCATATATTTT. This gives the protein CASSPPTGAHGNTIYF.

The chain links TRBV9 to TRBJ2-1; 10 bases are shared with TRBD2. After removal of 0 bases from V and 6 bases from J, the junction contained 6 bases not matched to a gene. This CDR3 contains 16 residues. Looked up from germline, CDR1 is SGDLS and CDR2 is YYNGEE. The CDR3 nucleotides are TGTGCCAGCAGCGTAGCTAAGCGGGAGGGATCCAATGAGCAGTTCTTC. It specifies CASSVAKREGSNEQFF.

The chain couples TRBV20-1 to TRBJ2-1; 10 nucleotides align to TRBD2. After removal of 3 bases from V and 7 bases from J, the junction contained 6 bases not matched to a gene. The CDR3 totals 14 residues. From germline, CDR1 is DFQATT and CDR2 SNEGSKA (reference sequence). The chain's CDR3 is CSASSASGGNEQFF. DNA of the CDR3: TGCAGTGCTAGTTCGGCTAGCGGGGGTAATGAGCAGTTCTTC.

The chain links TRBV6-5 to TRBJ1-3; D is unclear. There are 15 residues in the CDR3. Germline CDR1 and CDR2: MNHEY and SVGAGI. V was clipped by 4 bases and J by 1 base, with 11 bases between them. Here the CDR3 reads CASSSPGLSGNTIYF. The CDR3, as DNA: TGTGCCAGCAGTTCCCCGGGTCTATCTGGAAACACCATATATTTT.

The CDR3 DNA follows: TGTGCCAGCAGCCCTGCGGGGGACTATGGCTACACCTTC. It translates to CASSPAGDYGYTF. The V gene is TRBV12-3 or TRBV12-4, the J gene TRBJ1-2; weak D call: TRBD1 (5 bases). V lost 6 bases and J lost 3, with 11 bases in between. This CDR3 spans 13 amino acids.

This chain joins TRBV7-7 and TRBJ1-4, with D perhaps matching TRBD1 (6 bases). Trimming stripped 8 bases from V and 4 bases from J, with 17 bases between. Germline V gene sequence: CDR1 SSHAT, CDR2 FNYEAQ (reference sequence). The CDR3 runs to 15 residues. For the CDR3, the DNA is TGTGCCAGCGCTGCTACCACAGGGCGTAATGAAAAACTGTTTTTT. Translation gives CASAATTGRNEKLFF.

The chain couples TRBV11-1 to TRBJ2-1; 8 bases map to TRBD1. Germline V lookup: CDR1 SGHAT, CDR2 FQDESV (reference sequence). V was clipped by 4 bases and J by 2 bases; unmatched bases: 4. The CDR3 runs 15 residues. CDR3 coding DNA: TGTGCCAGCAGCTACAGGGGGTCTACCTACAATGAGCAGTTCTTC. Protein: CASSYRGSTYNEQFF.

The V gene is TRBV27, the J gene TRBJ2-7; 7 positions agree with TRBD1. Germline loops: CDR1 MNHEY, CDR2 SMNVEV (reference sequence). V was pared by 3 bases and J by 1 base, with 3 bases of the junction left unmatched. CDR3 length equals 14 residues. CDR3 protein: CASSLETGSYEQYF. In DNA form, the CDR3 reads TGTGCCAGCAGTTTGGAGACAGGGTCCTACGAGCAGTACTTC.

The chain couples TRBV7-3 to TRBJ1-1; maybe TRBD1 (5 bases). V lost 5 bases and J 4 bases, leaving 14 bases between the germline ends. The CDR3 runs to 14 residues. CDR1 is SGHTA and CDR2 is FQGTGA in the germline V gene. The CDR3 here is CASSRPGGGTEAFF. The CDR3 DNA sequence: TGTGCCAGCAGCCGACCCGGGGGGGGCACTGAAGCTTTCTTT. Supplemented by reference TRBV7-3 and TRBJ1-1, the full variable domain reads GAGVSQTPSNKVTEKGKYVELRCDPISGHTALYWYRQSLGQGPEFLIYFQGTGAADDSGLPNDRFFAVRPEGSVSTLKIQRTERGDSAVYLCASSRPGGGTEAFFGQGTRLTVV.

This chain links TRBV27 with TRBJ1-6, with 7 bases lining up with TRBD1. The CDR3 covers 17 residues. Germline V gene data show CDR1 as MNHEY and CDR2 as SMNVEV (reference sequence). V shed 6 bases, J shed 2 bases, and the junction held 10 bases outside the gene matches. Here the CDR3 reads CASRPDREVPYNSPLHF. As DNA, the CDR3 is TGTGCCAGCAGGCCCGACAGGGAAGTTCCCTATAATTCACCCCTCCACTTT.

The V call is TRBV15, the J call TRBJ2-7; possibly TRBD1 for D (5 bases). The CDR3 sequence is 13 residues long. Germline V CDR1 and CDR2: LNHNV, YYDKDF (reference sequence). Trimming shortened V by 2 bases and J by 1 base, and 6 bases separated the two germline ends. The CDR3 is CATSRQGSYEQYF. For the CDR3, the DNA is TGTGCCACCAGCAGACAGGGTTCCTACGAGCAGTACTTC.

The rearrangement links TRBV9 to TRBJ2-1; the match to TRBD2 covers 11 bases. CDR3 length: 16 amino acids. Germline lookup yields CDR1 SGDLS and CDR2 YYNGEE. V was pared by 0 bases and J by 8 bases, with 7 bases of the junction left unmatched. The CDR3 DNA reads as TGTGCCAGCAGCGTAGAAACTAGCGGGAGTGCGTATGAGCAGTTCTTC. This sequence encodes CASSVETSGSAYEQFF.

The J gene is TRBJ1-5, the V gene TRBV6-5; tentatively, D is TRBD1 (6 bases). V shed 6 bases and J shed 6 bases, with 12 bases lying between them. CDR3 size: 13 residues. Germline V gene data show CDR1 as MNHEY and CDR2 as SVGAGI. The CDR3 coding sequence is TGTGCCAGCAGCTCAACAGGGTTTCAGCCCCAGCATTTT. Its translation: CASSSTGFQPQHF.

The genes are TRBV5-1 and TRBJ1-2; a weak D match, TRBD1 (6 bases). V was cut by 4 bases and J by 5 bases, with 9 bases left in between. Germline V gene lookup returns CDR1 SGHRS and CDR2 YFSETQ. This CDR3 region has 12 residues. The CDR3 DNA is TGCGCCAGCAGCCAGGACAGTTATGGCTACACCTTC. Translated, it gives CASSQDSYGYTF.

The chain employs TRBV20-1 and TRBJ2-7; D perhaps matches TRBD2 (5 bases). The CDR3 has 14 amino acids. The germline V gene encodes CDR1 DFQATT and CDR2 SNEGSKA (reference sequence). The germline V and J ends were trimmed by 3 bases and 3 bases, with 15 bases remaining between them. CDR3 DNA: TGCAGTGCTAGTTGGGTTGGCGGAGGCTACGAGCAGTACTTC. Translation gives CSASWVGGGYEQYF.